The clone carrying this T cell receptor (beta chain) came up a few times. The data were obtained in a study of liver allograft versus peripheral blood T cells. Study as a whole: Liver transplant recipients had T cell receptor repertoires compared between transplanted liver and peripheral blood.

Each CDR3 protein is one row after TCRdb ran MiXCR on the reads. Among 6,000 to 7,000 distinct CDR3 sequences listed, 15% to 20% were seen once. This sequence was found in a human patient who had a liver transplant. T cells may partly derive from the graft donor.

The CDR3 nucleotides read TGTGCCAGCAGCCAGACCGCGGTGAACACTGAAGCTTTCTTT. Protein sequence: CASSQTAVNTEAFF. The genes are TRBV11-1 and TRBJ1-1, with D unresolved. Deletions cut 5 bases from V and 0 bases from J, with 10 bases between. The germline gives CDR1 SGHAT, CDR2 FQDESV (reference sequence). The CDR3 spans 14 residues. Filled out from reference TRBV11-1 and TRBJ1-1, the complete variable domain reads EAEVAQSPRYKITEKSQAVAFWCDPISGHATLYWYRQILGQGPELLVQFQDESVVDDSQLPKDRFSAERLKGVDSTLKIQPAELGDSAMYLCASSQTAVNTEAFFGQGTRLTVV.